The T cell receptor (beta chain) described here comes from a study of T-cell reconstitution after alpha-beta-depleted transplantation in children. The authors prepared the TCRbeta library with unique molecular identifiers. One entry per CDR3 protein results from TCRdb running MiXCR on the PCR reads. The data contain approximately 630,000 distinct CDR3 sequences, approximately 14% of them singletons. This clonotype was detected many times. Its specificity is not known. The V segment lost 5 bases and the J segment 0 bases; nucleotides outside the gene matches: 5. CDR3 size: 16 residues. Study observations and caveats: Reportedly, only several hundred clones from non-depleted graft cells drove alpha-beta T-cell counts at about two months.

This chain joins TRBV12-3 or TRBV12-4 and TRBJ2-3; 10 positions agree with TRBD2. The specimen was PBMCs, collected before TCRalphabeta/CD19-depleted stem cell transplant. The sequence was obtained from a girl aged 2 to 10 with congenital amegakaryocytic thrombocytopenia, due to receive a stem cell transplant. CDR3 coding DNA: TGTGCCAGCAGTCCTGGACTAGCGGCTAGCACAGATACGCAGTATTTT. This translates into CASSPGLAASTDTQYF.